The clone carrying this T cell receptor (beta chain) has more than one count but fewer than ten. No antigen is known for it. Control samples were healthy donors' buffy coats. This specimen belongs to a study of STAT5B mutations in CD4+ large granular lymphocyte leukemia. Study-level points and caveats: Compared with healthy controls (2/35), patient top clones favored TRBV06 (8/27). No patients shared main leukemic clonotypes, though roughly 25% appeared at low frequency elsewhere.

The CDR3 contains 15 residues. V was trimmed by 2 bases and J by 4 bases, leaving 14 bases between them. Germline assignment: CDR1 SGHDN and CDR2 FVKESK. Original handling: Productive clonotypes were detectable down to 2.59 x 10-5 frequency. Repertoires were generated with immunoSEQ multiplex PCR, while TCRdb's copy carries only in-frame clones and drops some. The V and J calls and clone size come from that table; D and trimming were worked out from the DNA. The sample has under 35,000 clones, more than 65% seen once. The rearrangement uses TRBV14 and TRBJ1-2, with no clear D. This clonotype was obtained from a human donor in good health. Material: CD4+ T cells from blood buffy coats. The DNA of the CDR3 is TGTGCCAGCAGCCAAACCGCAAGGTTAGGCTATGGCTACACCTTC. It translates to CASSQTARLGYGYTF.